Listed below are T cell receptor beta chains from one sample, sequenced in a study of blood T cell repertoires in COVID-19. Some clones are missing from TCRdb's copy, which holds only in-frame ones; the method was immunoSEQ multiplex PCR. This table has roughly 230,000 clones, around 80% appearing once. The sequenced sample consisted of peripheral blood. The receptors were sampled from a man in his forties with active or convalescent COVID-19. CDR3s include the opening cysteine and the closing phenylalanine or tryptophan. Each record gives: V gene, clone size, D gene, CDR3 length, J gene, CDR3 protein, CDR3 DNA. A D gene is named only where the DNA matches it firmly. Part of the rows lack a size; the others show once, few, many or a class for expanded clones.

>TRBV19|once|.|14|TRBJ1-3
CASSIGAGGNTIYF
TGTGCCAGTAGTATAGGAGCGGGGGGAAACACCATATATTTT
>TRBV6-5|.|TRBD2|14|TRBJ2-3
CASSYGLAGDTQYF
TGTGCCAGTTCCTACGGCCTAGCGGGAGATACGCAGTATTTT
>TRBV5-6|.|.|14|TRBJ1-1
CASSLYTMNTEAFF
TGTGCCAGCAGCTTGTACACCATGAACACTGAAGCTTTCTTT
>TRBV2|.|.|14|TRBJ2-5
CASSKGRGPETQYF
TGTGCCAGCAGCAAGGGGCGGGGTCCGGAGACCCAGTACTTC
>TRBV6-1|.|TRBD2|18|TRBJ2-1
CASSEAITSANSYNEQFF
TGTGCCAGCAGTGAAGCTATTACTAGCGCCAACTCCTACAATGAGCAGTTCTTC
>TRBV24-1|once|.|15|TRBJ2-5
CATSRGARGEETQYF
TGTGCCACCAGTCGGGGGGCTAGAGGGGAAGAGACCCAGTACTTC
>TRBV11-2|.|.|14|TRBJ1-4
CASSLDRLGEKLFF
TGTGCCAGCAGCTTAGACAGGTTAGGTGAAAAACTGTTTTTT
>TRBV5-1|.|TRBD1|18|TRBJ2-5
CASSLGTGGAGLGETQYF
TGCGCCAGCAGCCTTGGGACAGGGGGCGCCGGGTTAGGAGAGACCCAGTACTTC
>TRBV29-1|.|TRBD1|14|TRBJ2-2
CSARTGWDTGELFF
TGCAGCGCCCGGACAGGGTGGGACACCGGGGAGCTGTTTTTT
>TRBV2|few|.|15|TRBJ1-5
CASSGAGFGNQPQHF
TGTGCCAGCAGTGGGGCGGGGTTTGGCAATCAGCCCCAGCATTTT
>TRBV30|.|TRBD2|13|TRBJ2-7
CAWTGLGGYEQYF
TGTGCCTGGACGGGACTAGGCGGCTACGAGCAGTACTTC
>TRBV11-3|.|.|12|TRBJ1-1
CASSLRGTEAFF
TGTGCCAGCAGCTTACGGGGTACTGAAGCTTTCTTT
>TRBV3-1/TRBV3-2|.|TRBD2|16|TRBJ2-3
CASSLDLAGGTDTQYF
TGTGCCAGCAGCCTTGACCTAGCGGGAGGCACAGATACGCAGTATTTT
>TRBV14|.|.|16|TRBJ2-5
CASSQDYGDIYETQYF
TGTGCCAGCAGCCAAGACTACGGGGACATATACGAGACCCAGTACTTC
>TRBV7-3|.|TRBD2|17|TRBJ2-2
CASSLMMLAGNTGELFF
TGTGCCAGCAGCTTAATGATGCTAGCGGGTAACACCGGGGAGCTGTTTTTT
>TRBV18|.|.|15|TRBJ2-4
CASSLATGAKNIQYF
TGTGCCAGCTCACTGGCGACAGGAGCCAAAAACATTCAGTACTTC
>TRBV6-5|.|.|14|TRBJ1-2
CASSYSPGWVGYTF
TGTGCCAGCAGTTACTCACCAGGGTGGGTCGGCTACACCTTC
>TRBV30|.|TRBD2|12|TRBJ2-7
CACSGNRVEQYF
TGTGCCTGTAGCGGGAATCGTGTCGAGCAGTACTTC
>TRBV2|.|.|13|TRBJ1-1
CASRGGLNTEAFF
TGTGCCAGCAGGGGAGGTTTGAACACTGAAGCTTTCTTT
>TRBV30|.|.|16|TRBJ1-2
CAWSVYQSGLNYGYTF
TGTGCCTGGAGTGTATACCAGAGCGGCCTTAACTATGGCTACACCTTC
>TRBV12-3/TRBV12-4|.|.|13|TRBJ2-7
CASSFEGTYEQYF
TGTGCCAGCAGTTTTGAGGGAACCTACGAGCAGTACTTC
>TRBV2|.|TRBD1|17|TRBJ1-2
CASSEDRDRGLRYGYTF
TGTGCCAGCAGTGAAGACCGGGACAGGGGGCTTCGGTATGGCTACACCTTC
>TRBV23-1|.|.|15|TRBJ2-7
CASSHPRLGRDEQYF
TGCGCCAGCAGTCATCCGAGACTAGGAAGGGACGAGCAGTACTTC
>TRBV14|.|TRBD1|14|TRBJ1-1
CASSSGTVYTEAFF
TGTGCCAGCAGCTCCGGGACAGTATACACTGAAGCTTTCTTT
>TRBV28|once|.|16|TRBJ2-2
CASSLVVGGITGELFF
TGTGCCAGCAGTTTAGTGGTTGGAGGAATCACCGGGGAGCTGTTTTTT
>TRBV7-2|.|TRBD2|17|TRBJ2-3
CASSLRSTSGGTDTQYF
TGTGCCAGCAGCTTACGCTCGACTAGCGGGGGTACAGATACGCAGTATTTT
>TRBV4-1|few|.|15|TRBJ2-5
CASSQGGWREETQYF
TGCGCCAGCAGCCAAGGGGGCTGGAGGGAAGAGACCCAGTACTTC
>TRBV7-2|.|.|15|TRBJ2-3
CASSFRPRGTDTQYF
TGTGCCAGCAGCTTTCGTCCGAGGGGCACAGATACGCAGTATTTT
>TRBV5-1|.|TRBD2|16|TRBJ2-3
CASGLAGGISTDTQYF
TGCGCCAGCGGACTAGCGGGAGGGATTAGCACAGATACGCAGTATTTT
>TRBV19|once|TRBD1|15|TRBJ1-4
CASSTSGTGGEKLFF
TGTGCCAGTAGTACATCCGGGACAGGGGGTGAAAAACTGTTTTTT
>TRBV4-1|.|TRBD2|17|TRBJ2-5
CASSQAVIAGGQGTQYF
TGCGCCAGCAGCCAAGCGGTGATAGCGGGGGGCCAAGGGACCCAGTACTTC
>TRBV29-1|.|.|13|TRBJ1-2
CSVAKGQDYGYTF
TGCAGCGTTGCGAAGGGGCAGGACTATGGCTACACCTTC
>TRBV18|.|TRBD1|13|TRBJ2-1
CASSPQSGGEQFF
TGTGCCAGCTCACCCCAGTCAGGGGGTGAGCAGTTCTTC
>TRBV3-1/TRBV3-2|.|TRBD2|18|TRBJ2-5
CASSQVASGGPHQETQYF
TGTGCCAGCAGCCAAGTGGCTAGCGGGGGGCCCCACCAAGAGACCCAGTACTTC
>TRBV4-3|.|.|13|TRBJ1-4
CASSQDSGEKLFF
TGCGCCAGCAGCCAAGATTCGGGGGAAAAACTGTTTTTT
>TRBV5-1|.|TRBD1|23|TRBJ2-6
CASSHQPGQGVSLGLAGANVLTF
TGCGCCAGCAGCCACCAACCGGGACAGGGGGTTTCCCTAGGGTTGGCTGGGGCCAACGTCCTGACTTTC
>TRBV7-3|.|TRBD1|16|TRBJ1-1
CASSLETGGAGTEAFF
TGTGCCAGCAGCTTAGAGACAGGGGGCGCCGGCACTGAAGCTTTCTTT
>TRBV3-1/TRBV3-2|.|.|16|TRBJ1-2
CASSQDLLGAGYGYTF
TGTGCCAGCAGCCAAGATCTTTTAGGGGCCGGCTATGGCTACACCTTC
>TRBV18|.|TRBD1|15|TRBJ2-7
CASSLGQGSYYEQYF
TGTGCCAGCTCACTAGGACAGGGATCCTACTACGAGCAGTACTTC
>TRBV7-2|once|TRBD2|14|TRBJ2-7
CASSSSGGLYEQYF
TGTGCCAGCAGTTCTAGCGGGGGATTATACGAGCAGTACTTC
>TRBV20-1|.|.|12|TRBJ1-2
CSASVADYGYTF
TGCAGTGCTAGTGTGGCAGACTATGGCTACACCTTC
>TRBV10-3|.|TRBD1|18|TRBJ2-6
CAISEAGGMDSGANVLTF
TGTGCCATCAGTGAGGCAGGGGGTATGGACTCTGGGGCCAACGTCCTGACTTTC
>TRBV11-2|.|TRBD1|17|TRBJ2-7
CASSKIPPGQGAYEQYF
TGTGCCAGCAGCAAAATCCCCCCGGGACAGGGGGCCTACGAGCAGTACTTC
>TRBV6-5|.|.|14|TRBJ1-5
CASSYSTAYQPQHF
TGTGCCAGCAGTTACTCGACAGCCTATCAGCCCCAGCATTTT
>TRBV29-1|.|.|13|TRBJ1-1
CSVEEGQGTEAFF
TGCAGCGTTGAGGAGGGGCAAGGCACTGAAGCTTTCTTT
>TRBV4-2|few|.|14|TRBJ2-7
CASSPASEGAEQYF
TGTGCCAGCAGCCCCGCCTCTGAGGGAGCCGAGCAGTACTTC
>TRBV5-1|.|.|15|TRBJ1-2
CASSREPQGGNGYTF
TGCGCCAGCAGCCGCGAACCCCAGGGAGGGAATGGCTACACCTTC
>TRBV5-1|.|.|14|TRBJ2-2
CASSREADTGELFF
TGCGCCAGCAGTAGGGAGGCTGACACCGGGGAGCTGTTTTTT
>TRBV30|.|.|14|TRBJ1-5
CAWTPTGWGQPQHF
TGTGCCTGGACCCCAACAGGGTGGGGTCAGCCCCAGCATTTT
>TRBV4-1|.|.|13|TRBJ2-3
CASSQASTDTQYF
TGCGCCAGCAGCCAGGCAAGCACAGATACGCAGTATTTT
>TRBV30|.|TRBD2|12|TRBJ2-1
CAWEAGVHEQFF
TGTGCCTGGGAGGCGGGAGTACACGAGCAGTTCTTC
>TRBV5-5|once|TRBD2|15|TRBJ2-1
CASRKAGDGFNEQFF
TGTGCCAGCAGGAAGGCGGGAGACGGATTCAATGAGCAGTTCTTC
>TRBV5-4|.|.|15|TRBJ2-3
CASSLDTGRADTQYF
TGTGCCAGCAGCTTGGATACAGGGAGGGCAGATACGCAGTATTTT
>TRBV7-2|.|TRBD2|16|TRBJ2-1
CASSPPRGGANNEQFF
TGTGCCAGCAGCCCCCCCCGCGGGGGGGCCAACAATGAGCAGTTCTTC
>TRBV18|once|.|12|TRBJ1-1
CASTLNRAEAFF
TGTGCCAGCACCTTAAACAGGGCTGAAGCTTTCTTT
>TRBV10-3|.|.|13|TRBJ1-1
CATRGGSNTEAFF
TGTGCCACCCGGGGTGGGTCGAACACTGAAGCTTTCTTT
>TRBV2|.|.|12|TRBJ2-7
CAMTAGYNEQYF
TGTGCCATGACTGCGGGGTATAACGAGCAGTACTTC